The text below deals with one TCR beta chain. V was clipped by 4 bases and J by 2 bases; unmatched bases: 20. This CDR3 spans 19 amino acids. The germline gives CDR1 SGDLS, CDR2 YYNGEE. The data stem from a study of blood T cell repertoires in COVID-19. Measured with immunoSEQ multiplex PCR; TCRdb has only the in-frame clones, and not every one. Of about 200,000 clones in the sample, 65% to 85% were seen once. The clonotype comes from a woman aged 40-49 years with acute COVID-19. Sequencing was carried out using PBMCs or T cells enriched from blood (not recorded which). This chain uses TRBV9 with TRBJ1-1; 7 nucleotides match TRBD1. CDR3 protein: CASSPPWTGLPLQNTEAFF. The CDR3 coding sequence is TGTGCCAGCAGCCCCCCCTGGACAGGCCTCCCTCTTCAAAACACTGAAGCTTTCTTT.